The subject of this entry is one TCR beta chain. The record originates from a study of cytomegalovirus exposure and HLA in healthy donors. Looking at the study overall: Clustering assigned about 76% of the approximately 400 genotyped donors to the Caucasian-associated ancestry cluster.

CDR3 length equals 14 residues. CDR1 is MDHEN, CDR2 SYDVKM, per germline. V lost 5 bases and J 5 bases, leaving 12 bases between the germline ends. A multiplex PCR was run with 60 Vbeta primers and 13 Jbeta primers. Clones were read by immunoSEQ multiplex PCR, and TCRdb kept only the in-frame ones, dropping some. The sample carries about 160,000 clones, around 86% recorded once. The sequenced material came from PBMCs. The chain couples TRBV28 to TRBJ2-2; weak D call: TRBD1 (5 bases). The receptor's source is a girl under 10 years old in good health and CMV-seropositive. The CDR3 bases are TGTGCCAGCAGTGCGCAGGGTGGGACCGGGGAGCTGTTTTTT. This gives the protein CASSAQGGTGELFF. The whole variable domain, filled in from reference TRBV28 and TRBJ2-2, reads DVKVTQSSRYLVKRTGEKVFLECVQDMDHENMFWYRQDPGLGLRLIYFSYDVKMKEKGDIPEGYSVSREKKERFSLILESASTNQTSMYLCASSAQGGTGELFFGEGSRLTVL.